These T cell receptor beta chains were read from a single sample in a study of cytomegalovirus exposure and HLA in healthy donors. Data came from immunoSEQ multiplex PCR; TCRdb stores just in-frame clones and leaves some out. The sample lists 40,000 to 55,000 clones; over 60% were seen once. The sample taken for sequencing was PBMCs. The receptors originated from a woman aged 50 to 65 in good health and CMV-seronegative. Both conserved end residues are part of each CDR3. D genes are given only for firm matches. Only some rows state a clone size, as once, few, many or a class for expanded clones.

d_gene: TRBD2
abundance: .
v_gene: TRBV6-6
j_gene: TRBJ2-7
CDR3nt: TGTGCCAGCAGCCTCACTAGCGGGGACTTCGGCGAGCAGTACTTC
CDR3aa: CASSLTSGDFGEQYF

d_gene: .
abundance: .
v_gene: TRBV5-1
j_gene: TRBJ1-5
CDR3nt: TGCGCCAGCAGCTTGGGGGGAGACAATCAGCCCCAGCATTTT
CDR3aa: CASSLGGDNQPQHF

d_gene: .
abundance: .
v_gene: TRBV6-6
j_gene: TRBJ1-5
CDR3nt: TGTGCCAGCAGCCCAGACAGTAGGCAGCCCCAGCATTTT
CDR3aa: CASSPDSRQPQHF

d_gene: TRBD2
abundance: .
v_gene: TRBV19
j_gene: TRBJ2-2
CDR3nt: TGTGCCAGTACCAAACTCGCGGGGGGGCCGGGCACCGGGGAGCTGTTTTTT
CDR3aa: CASTKLAGGPGTGELFF

d_gene: TRBD2
abundance: few
v_gene: TRBV6-5
j_gene: TRBJ2-2
CDR3nt: TGTGCCAGCAGTTACCAAGGACTAGCAGGCGGGGAGCTGTTTTTT
CDR3aa: CASSYQGLAGGELFF

d_gene: .
abundance: .
v_gene: TRBV28
j_gene: TRBJ1-2
CDR3nt: TGTGCCAGCAGCAGGGACTATGGCTACACCTTC
CDR3aa: CASSRDYGYTF

d_gene: TRBD2
abundance: .
v_gene: TRBV7-6
j_gene: TRBJ2-7
CDR3nt: TGTGCCAGCAGCTCGGGGACTAGCGGGAGCTCCTACGAGCAGTACTTC
CDR3aa: CASSSGTSGSSYEQYF

d_gene: .
abundance: .
v_gene: TRBV28
j_gene: TRBJ2-3
CDR3nt: TGTGCCAGCGAACAGGGCCCAGATACGCAGTATTTT
CDR3aa: CASEQGPDTQYF

d_gene: TRBD1
abundance: once
v_gene: TRBV19
j_gene: TRBJ1-5
CDR3nt: TGTGCCAGTAGTCCTGTACAGATAATCCGGGACAGGGATCAGCCCCAGCATTTT
CDR3aa: CASSPVQIIRDRDQPQHF

d_gene: TRBD2
abundance: .
v_gene: TRBV19
j_gene: TRBJ2-1
CDR3nt: TGTGCCAGTAGTATGGCTAGCGGCGCCTACAATGAGCAGTTCTTC
CDR3aa: CASSMASGAYNEQFF

d_gene: .
abundance: few
v_gene: TRBV4-1
j_gene: TRBJ2-2
CDR3nt: TGCGCCAGCAGCCTATCCACCGGGGAGCTGTTTTTT
CDR3aa: CASSLSTGELFF

d_gene: .
abundance: once
v_gene: TRBV13
j_gene: TRBJ2-1
CDR3nt: TGTGCCAGCAGTCGTAATGAGCAGTTCTTC
CDR3aa: CASSRNEQFF

d_gene: TRBD2
abundance: .
v_gene: TRBV19
j_gene: TRBJ2-2
CDR3nt: TGTGCCAGTAGTATAATTCGTGGGACTAGCGGCCCGCACACCGGGGAGCTGTTTTTT
CDR3aa: CASSIIRGTSGPHTGELFF

d_gene: .
abundance: .
v_gene: TRBV18
j_gene: TRBJ2-1
CDR3nt: TGTGCCAGCTCACCACCTACGACGCGGAGCTCCTACAATGAGCAGTTCTTC
CDR3aa: CASSPPTTRSSYNEQFF

d_gene: .
abundance: .
v_gene: TRBV7-3
j_gene: TRBJ1-1
CDR3nt: TGTGCCAGCAGCACCGGGGGAAGGACTGAAGCTTTCTTT
CDR3aa: CASSTGGRTEAFF

d_gene: TRBD1
abundance: few
v_gene: TRBV5-1
j_gene: TRBJ2-2
CDR3nt: TGCGCCAGCAGCATCGACAGGGGGAACACCGGGGAGCTGTTTTTT
CDR3aa: CASSIDRGNTGELFF

d_gene: .
abundance: .
v_gene: TRBV6-1
j_gene: TRBJ1-5
CDR3nt: TGTGCCAGCAGTGAAAAGGAGGGACAGCCCCAGCATTTT
CDR3aa: CASSEKEGQPQHF

d_gene: TRBD1
abundance: .
v_gene: TRBV30
j_gene: TRBJ1-1
CDR3nt: TGTGCCTGGAGTCTCGGACAGGGAGGAACTGAAGCTTTCTTT
CDR3aa: CAWSLGQGGTEAFF

d_gene: TRBD1
abundance: .
v_gene: TRBV6-5
j_gene: TRBJ2-1
CDR3nt: TGTGCCAGCAGACAGGGACAGGGGGCTGTTGGGGAGCAGTTCTTC
CDR3aa: CASRQGQGAVGEQFF

d_gene: .
abundance: .
v_gene: TRBV13
j_gene: TRBJ2-2
CDR3nt: TGTGCCAGCAGTTGGGGTAGGGGCCGGGCCGGGGAGCTGTTTTTT
CDR3aa: CASSWGRGRAGELFF

d_gene: .
abundance: few
v_gene: TRBV7-2
j_gene: TRBJ2-7
CDR3nt: TGTGCCAGCACCCTCTCCTCCAGGGGCGCCCTCCCCCCAGAGCAGTACTTC
CDR3aa: CASTLSSRGALPPEQYF

d_gene: .
abundance: .
v_gene: TRBV5-6
j_gene: TRBJ2-3
CDR3nt: TGTGCCAGCAGCTTGAGGTCCGCGGGGTCAGATACGCAGTATTTT
CDR3aa: CASSLRSAGSDTQYF

d_gene: .
abundance: .
v_gene: TRBV28
j_gene: TRBJ2-5
CDR3nt: TGTGCCAGCAGTCTTTCCGGGAGACAAGAGACCCAGTACTTC
CDR3aa: CASSLSGRQETQYF

d_gene: TRBD2
abundance: .
v_gene: TRBV2
j_gene: TRBJ2-3
CDR3nt: TGTGCCAGCACCGTCCAGCGGGAGGGGGCAGATACGCAGTATTTT
CDR3aa: CASTVQREGADTQYF

d_gene: .
abundance: .
v_gene: TRBV5-1
j_gene: TRBJ2-5
CDR3nt: TGCGCCAGCAGCTTGGCCTTGGTGGCGGGTGGAGAGACCCAGTACTTC
CDR3aa: CASSLALVAGGETQYF

d_gene: .
abundance: .
v_gene: TRBV19
j_gene: TRBJ2-1
CDR3nt: TGTGCCAGTAGTAAGGGACTCCTGAGCTCCTACAATGAGCAGTTCTTC
CDR3aa: CASSKGLLSSYNEQFF

d_gene: .
abundance: few
v_gene: TRBV19
j_gene: TRBJ1-1
CDR3nt: TGTGCCAGTAGTATCGTGGGGGCTAGTGAAGCTTTCTTT
CDR3aa: CASSIVGASEAFF

d_gene: .
abundance: .
v_gene: TRBV13
j_gene: TRBJ2-3
CDR3nt: TGTGCCAGCAGCTTAGGTGCGGGAAGCTTGCCAGATACGCAGTATTTT
CDR3aa: CASSLGAGSLPDTQYF

d_gene: TRBD1
abundance: .
v_gene: TRBV5-8
j_gene: TRBJ2-1
CDR3nt: TGTGCCAGCAGCCACCCACGAGGGGGCGTCGGAACCAACAAGCGTGAGCAGTTCTTC
CDR3aa: CASSHPRGGVGTNKREQFF

d_gene: TRBD2
abundance: .
v_gene: TRBV5-1
j_gene: TRBJ2-1
CDR3nt: TGCGCCAGCAGCAACGGACTAGCGGGGCTATACAATGAGCGGTTCTTC
CDR3aa: CASSNGLAGLYNERFF

d_gene: .
abundance: .
v_gene: TRBV6-1
j_gene: TRBJ1-1
CDR3nt: TGTGCCAGTCAGGGACAATTGAACACTGAAGCTTTCTTT
CDR3aa: CASQGQLNTEAFF

d_gene: .
abundance: .
v_gene: TRBV7-2
j_gene: TRBJ2-7
CDR3nt: TGTGCCAGCAGCCTCCACCAAACAACGACCCTACCTAGCGAGCAGTACTTC
CDR3aa: CASSLHQTTTLPSEQYF

d_gene: TRBD2
abundance: .
v_gene: TRBV2
j_gene: TRBJ2-2
CDR3nt: TGTGCCAGCAGCGCTAGCGGATACACCGGGGAGCTGTTTTTT
CDR3aa: CASSASGYTGELFF

d_gene: TRBD2
abundance: .
v_gene: TRBV9
j_gene: TRBJ2-3
CDR3nt: TGTGCCAGCAGCCTAGGACTAGTAAGGCCAGATACGCAGTATTTT
CDR3aa: CASSLGLVRPDTQYF